This T cell receptor (beta chain) was recovered during a study of cytomegalovirus exposure and HLA in healthy donors. Study-wide results and caveats: Usually a TCR sequence was rare, but some public TCRs were found in many donors.

Clones were read by immunoSEQ multiplex PCR, and TCRdb kept only the in-frame ones, dropping some. The table includes 150,000 to 200,000 clones, roughly 96% detected once. Only one count was recorded for this clone. Its antigen is still unknown. CDR1 and CDR2 from the germline V gene are SGHVS and FNYEAQ. V was trimmed by 1 base and J by 6 bases, leaving 8 bases between them. This CDR3 has 13 residues. The specimen was PBMCs. This chain joins TRBV7-6 and TRBJ2-3, with D unresolved. The sequence came from a woman in her late teens or twenties in good health and CMV-seronegative. The chain's CDR3 is CASSLVSVDTQYF. In DNA form, the CDR3 reads TGTGCCAGCAGCTTAGTGTCAGTGGATACGCAGTATTTT.